A selection of T cell receptor beta chains follows, all from one sample in a study of T cell responses to AZD1222 COVID-19 vaccine. The repertoire was sequenced with immunoSEQ multiplex PCR; TCRdb's copy has only in-frame clones and lacks some. The sample comprises roughly 120,000 clones, about nine tenths of which are singletons, and 18% rests with the top ten. Sequences were derived from peripheral blood, sampled on day 0 of MenACWY control vaccination. Source of these receptors: an adult in good health. Both conserved end residues are part of each CDR3. The order of the fields is D gene, clone size, J gene, V gene, CDR3 DNA, CDR3 protein. The D gene is left open where the match is weak. Where a row states a size, it is once, few, many or the class of an expanded clone; other rows omit it.

- | - | TRBJ2-3 | TRBV6-5 | TGTGCCAGCAGTTATGGGGTCAAAGATACGCAGTATTTT | CASSYGVKDTQYF
- | - | TRBJ2-3 | TRBV29-1 | TGCAGCGTTGCAATTATAGATACGCAGTATTTT | CSVAIIDTQYF
- | - | TRBJ2-7 | TRBV7-9 | TGTGCCAGCAGCTTGGGGACCTACGAGCAGTACTTC | CASSLGTYEQYF
- | - | TRBJ1-1 | TRBV6-6 | TGTGCCAGCGTAGTACAGGGCAGGGGTGAAGCTTTCTTT | CASVVQGRGEAFF
- | - | TRBJ2-3 | TRBV4-2 | TGTGCCAGCAGCCAAGAGTCAGATACGCAGTATTTT | CASSQESDTQYF
- | - | TRBJ1-5 | TRBV27 | TGTGCCAGCAGTCAGATGGGCAATCAGCCCCAGCATTTT | CASSQMGNQPQHF
- | - | TRBJ2-7 | TRBV6-5 | TGTGCCAGCACCCCCACTCGGCCCCAAAAGAGCGAGCAGTACTTC | CASTPTRPQKSEQYF
TRBD1 | - | TRBJ1-6 | TRBV5-4 | TGTGCCAGCAGCCTGGGGACAGATAGTAATTCACCCCTCCACTTT | CASSLGTDSNSPLHF
- | few | TRBJ1-5 | TRBV24-1 | TGTGCAACGTTCGTACAGCCCCAGCATTTT | CATFVQPQHF
- | - | TRBJ2-3 | TRBV5-5 | TGTGCCAGCAGCTGGGAATTTGGAACCACAGATACGCAGTATTTT | CASSWEFGTTDTQYF
TRBD1 | - | TRBJ2-7 | TRBV5-6 | TGTGCCAGCAGCCCTAGGACAGGTTTCGGTGAGCAGTACTTC | CASSPRTGFGEQYF
TRBD2 | once | TRBJ2-1 | TRBV28 | TGTGCCAGCAGTACAGCTGGCGGGGGAGGCTCCTACAATGAGCAGTTCTTC | CASSTAGGGGSYNEQFF
TRBD2 | - | TRBJ2-5 | TRBV28 | TGTGCCAGCAATAGCGGGTATGAGACCCAGTACTTC | CASNSGYETQYF
- | - | TRBJ2-1 | TRBV6-5 | TGTGCCATCGCCGGAGGGACCTACAATGAGCAGTTCTTC | CAIAGGTYNEQFF
- | - | TRBJ2-2 | TRBV18 | TGTGCCAGCTCACCTACGAAGGGGGACACCGGGGAGCTGTTTTTT | CASSPTKGDTGELFF
TRBD1 | - | TRBJ1-4 | TRBV5-5 | TGTGCCAGCAGCCTGACAGGGGGCGTCGAAAAACTGTTTTTT | CASSLTGGVEKLFF
- | - | TRBJ1-1 | TRBV6-4 | TGTGCCAGCAGGGACAGCTTGAACACTGAAGCTTTCTTT | CASRDSLNTEAFF
- | - | TRBJ2-1 | TRBV10-3 | TGTGCCATCAGGGGGGTAGCGGAGCGATTCTACAATGAGCAGTTCTTC | CAIRGVAERFYNEQFF
- | - | TRBJ2-5 | TRBV18 | TGTGCCAGCGCCACCACTGAGACCCAGTACTTC | CASATTETQYF
- | - | TRBJ2-7 | TRBV14 | TGTGCCAGCAGCCAAGGGTGGACGCGGGAGCAGTACTTC | CASSQGWTREQYF
- | once | TRBJ2-1 | TRBV7-2 | TGTGCCAGCAGCTCTAAGCCTGATACTGAGCAGTTCTTC | CASSSKPDTEQFF
- | - | TRBJ2-4 | TRBV2 | TGTGCCAGCAGTGAATTTCGGGGGAACCTCGAAAACATTCAGTACTTC | CASSEFRGNLENIQYF
- | once | TRBJ2-3 | TRBV2 | TGTGCCAGCAGTGACGTCTGGTCCACAGATACGCAGTATTTT | CASSDVWSTDTQYF
TRBD2 | - | TRBJ2-3 | TRBV25-1 | TGTGCCAGCAGTGAATCTAGCGGGAGGGGAGATACGCAGTATTTT | CASSESSGRGDTQYF
TRBD1 | - | TRBJ2-2 | TRBV5-1 | TGCGCCAGCAGCTCCCGGACAGGCCCGACCGGGGAGCTGTTTTTT | CASSSRTGPTGELFF
- | - | TRBJ2-1 | TRBV7-3 | TGTGCCAGCAGCTCTGACGGGGGAAGAAACAATGAGCAGTTCTTC | CASSSDGGRNNEQFF
- | - | TRBJ2-6 | TRBV14 | TGTGCCAGCAGCTGGGGGTTTTCTGGGGCCAACGTCCTGACTTTC | CASSWGFSGANVLTF
TRBD1 | - | TRBJ1-3 | TRBV2 | TGTGCCAGCACGCGTGAGGGGGCTTTGGGAAACACCATATATTTT | CASTREGALGNTIYF
- | - | TRBJ1-3 | TRBV28 | TGTGCCAGCAGTACTCGGACAGCCCAACTTGGAAACACCATATATTTT | CASSTRTAQLGNTIYF
- | - | TRBJ2-2 | TRBV19 | TGTGCCAGTAGTATGTCCCAGTGGACCCTGAACACCGGGGAGCTGTTTTTT | CASSMSQWTLNTGELFF
- | - | TRBJ2-1 | TRBV4-1 | TGCGCCAGCAGCCCGCAAGAATTAGTGGGCTACAATGAGCAGTTCTTC | CASSPQELVGYNEQFF
TRBD2 | - | TRBJ2-7 | TRBV5-1 | TGCGCCAGCAGTCGCGTTCTAGCGGGAGGGCCGGTCGAGCAGTACTTC | CASSRVLAGGPVEQYF
- | - | TRBJ2-2 | TRBV6-6 | TGTGCCAGCAGCTACCTCGGACAGCACGAGCTGTTTTTT | CASSYLGQHELFF
- | - | TRBJ2-7 | TRBV28 | TGTGCCAGCAGTTTAGCGGGGGCTGCCTACGAGCAGTACTTC | CASSLAGAAYEQYF
- | - | TRBJ2-7 | TRBV12-3/TRBV12-4 | TGTGCCAGCCGCACTGGAGGGACCGAGCAGTACTTC | CASRTGGTEQYF
- | few | TRBJ2-7 | TRBV2 | TGTGCCAGCAGTGAATCCTGGGGCGCATCCTACGAGCAGTACTTC | CASSESWGASYEQYF
- | - | TRBJ1-1 | TRBV2 | TGTGCCAGCAGTGTAGAACGGGGGAACACTGAAGCTTTCTTT | CASSVERGNTEAFF
TRBD1 | - | TRBJ1-4 | TRBV28 | TGTGCCAGCAGTTTATATCAGGGACAGAGGAATGAAAAACTGTTTTTT | CASSLYQGQRNEKLFF
- | - | TRBJ2-7 | TRBV18 | TGTGCCAGCTCACCCCTAGACAGGGAGGGCGAGCAGTACTTC | CASSPLDREGEQYF
TRBD2 | - | TRBJ2-4 | TRBV5-1 | TGCGCCAGCAGCTTGGAGCTAGCGGCAGCAATGAGCATTCAGTACTTC | CASSLELAAAMSIQYF
TRBD2 | - | TRBJ2-1 | TRBV5-1 | TGCGCCAGCAGCCCGGGAGGTATAGGTCGGTACAATGAGCAGTTCTTC | CASSPGGIGRYNEQFF
TRBD1 | - | TRBJ1-6 | TRBV9 | TGTGCCAGCAGCGCGACAGGGGGTGAACCGAATTCACCCCTCCACTTT | CASSATGGEPNSPLHF
- | - | TRBJ2-2 | TRBV19 | TGTGCCAGTAGTATCAGCTCTCCCGAGCTGTTTTTT | CASSISSPELFF
TRBD1 | once | TRBJ2-7 | TRBV11-3 | TGTGCCAGCAGCATCGGCGGGACAGGGGACGAGCAGTACTTC | CASSIGGTGDEQYF
- | - | TRBJ2-4 | TRBV27 | TGTGCCAGCAGTTTGATTGGGGTAATGGCCAAAAACATTCAGTACTTC | CASSLIGVMAKNIQYF
- | - | TRBJ1-1 | TRBV9 | TGTGCCAGCACCGTGAATGGGGGGAGCACTGAAGCTTTCTTT | CASTVNGGSTEAFF
TRBD2 | - | TRBJ2-1 | TRBV14 | TGTGCCAGCAGCGGAGCGGGAGGCCCCTACAATGAGCAGTTCTTC | CASSGAGGPYNEQFF
- | - | TRBJ2-5 | TRBV24-1 | TGTGCCACCAGTGATTTTCAGCGAGAGACCCAGTACTTC | CATSDFQRETQYF
TRBD2 | - | TRBJ2-1 | TRBV6-5 | TGTGCCAGCAGTTACGGGACTAGCGGGAGGGCGAAACAGTTCTTC | CASSYGTSGRAKQFF
- | - | TRBJ1-3 | TRBV28 | TGTGCCAGCAGTCGATCGTCAGGGAGCTCTGGAAACACCATATATTTT | CASSRSSGSSGNTIYF
TRBD1 | - | TRBJ2-7 | TRBV29-1 | TGCAGCGCACGACAGGGAAAAAGCCACGAGCAGTACTTC | CSARQGKSHEQYF
- | - | TRBJ2-2 | TRBV5-6 | TGTGCCAGCAGCGGCCCAGGGCCCGGGGAGCTGTTTTTT | CASSGPGPGELFF
TRBD1 | - | TRBJ1-5 | TRBV5-6 | TGTGCCAGCAGCCCAGACAGGGGGAGGGCCGCTATTAGTGGTCAGCCCCAGCATTTT | CASSPDRGRAAISGQPQHF
- | - | TRBJ2-7 | TRBV20-1 | TGCAGTGTTCCTCGGGCGAACGAGCAGTACTTC | CSVPRANEQYF